The 16 T cell receptor beta chains in this list originate from one sample, sequenced in a study of T cell changes during pregnancy in multiple sclerosis. Assay: immunoSEQ multiplex PCR; the TCRdb copy retains only in-frame clones and omits some. Of about 53,000 clones listed, 85% to 95% are singletons. Specimen: CD4+ T cells from peripheral blood mononuclear cells, collected in the third trimester of pregnancy. The source is a female donor with multiple sclerosis, enrolled in a pregnancy study.

This clone occurred a few times. The chain employs TRBV5-1 and TRBJ1-1; D remains ambiguous. Per the germline V gene, CDR1 is SGHRS and CDR2 is YFSETQ. The CDR3 spans 13 residues. The ends were cut back, 1 base at V and 1 base at J, with 5 bases in the middle. CDR3 bases: TGCGCCAGCAGCTTGAAACAGAACACTGAAGCTTTCTTT. This codes for CASSLKQNTEAFF.

This sequence joins TRBV5-1 and TRBJ1-6; no clear D gene. Trimming cost V 4 bases and J 4 bases, with 6 bases left between them. CDR3 length equals 13 residues. Germline V lookup: CDR1 SGHRS, CDR2 YFSETQ. This CDR3 reads CASSAEYNSPLHF. The CDR3 DNA sequence: TGCGCCAGCAGCGCGGAGTATAATTCACCCCTCCACTTT. Combining the CDR3 with reference TRBV5-1 and TRBJ1-6 gives the whole variable domain KAGVTQTPRYLIKTRGQQVTLSCSPISGHRSVSWYQQTPGQGLQFLFEYFSETQRNKGNFPGRFSGRQFSNSRSEMNVSTLELGDSALYLCASSAEYNSPLHFGNGTRLTVT.

CDR3 nucleotides: TGTGCCAGTAGTAAGACAGTCAATCAGCCCCAGCATTTT. It specifies CASSKTVNQPQHF. The V gene is TRBV19, the J gene TRBJ1-5, with D tentatively TRBD1 (5 bases). The length of the CDR3 is 13 residues. Trimming shortened V by 4 bases and J by 3 bases, and 7 bases separated the two germline ends. The germline V gene encodes CDR1 LNHDA and CDR2 SQIVND (reference sequence). Supplemented by reference TRBV19 and TRBJ1-5, the full variable domain reads DGGITQSPKYLFRKEGQNVTLSCEQNLNHDAMYWYRQDPGQGLRLIYYSQIVNDFQKGDIAEGYSVSREKKESFPLTVTSAQKNPTAFYLCASSKTVNQPQHFGDGTRLSIL.

This clone was observed a few times. The chain uses TRBV5-1 and TRBJ1-1, with 8 bases that match TRBD1. V lost 4 bases and J lost 10; bases outside the gene matches: 6. Germline CDR1 reads SGHRS; CDR2 reads YFSETQ. This CDR3 is built from 12 residues. The CDR3 DNA sequence: TGCGCCAGCAGCGAAACAGGGGGGGGAGCTTTCTTT. It codes for CASSETGGGAFF.

This clone was counted only a few times. V gene TRBV5-1 combines with J gene TRBJ2-7; 7 nucleotides match TRBD2. The germline CDR1 and CDR2 sequences are SGHRS and YFSETQ. V lost 5 bases and J lost 2; bases outside the gene matches: 7. The CDR3 totals 14 residues. The CDR3 DNA sequence: TGCGCCAGCAGTGGGGGGAGGGTAGCCTACGAGCAGTACTTC. Its protein is CASSGGRVAYEQYF.

The rearrangement joins TRBV7-6 to TRBJ2-3; D gene unclear. Trimming took 10 bases from V and 3 from J, leaving 14 bases between them. CDR3 length: 13 residues. Per germline, CDR1 SGHVS and CDR2 FNYEAQ. CDR3: CATSNEVTDTQYF. The CDR3 DNA reads TGTGCCACATCAAACGAGGTTACAGATACGCAGTATTTT.

This chain joins TRBV30 and TRBJ1-4, with D unclear. V lost 2 bases, J lost 7 bases, and 8 bases lay in between. CDR1 and CDR2 from the germline V gene are GTSNPN and SVGIG (reference sequence). The CDR3 is 12 amino acids. CDR3 sequence: CAWSRVPEKLFF. Here the CDR3 DNA reads TGTGCCTGGAGTAGAGTCCCTGAAAAACTGTTTTTT. Together with reference TRBV30 and TRBJ1-4, the CDR3 gives the full variable domain: SQTIHQWPATLVQPVGSPLSLECTVEGTSNPNLYWYRQAAGRGLQLLFYSVGIGQISSEVPQNLSASRPQDRQFILSSKKLLLSDSGFYLCAWSRVPEKLFFGSGTQLSVL.

CDR3 DNA sequence: TGTGCCAGCAGGCAGACATCGGGGTCAGACACCGGGGAGCTGTTTTTT. Its translation is CASRQTSGSDTGELFF. The V and J genes are TRBV7-3 and TRBJ2-2; perhaps TRBD2 as D (5 bases). The germline CDR1 and CDR2 sequences are SGHTA and FQGTGA. V lost 6 bases and J lost 3, with 17 bases in between. The CDR3 loop spans 16 amino acids. The full variable domain, completed using reference TRBV7-3 and TRBJ2-2, is GAGVSQTPSNKVTEKGKYVELRCDPISGHTALYWYRQSLGQGPEFLIYFQGTGAADDSGLPNDRFFAVRPEGSVSTLKIQRTERGDSAVYLCASRQTSGSDTGELFFGEGSRLTVL.

This clone was seen only once. The V gene is TRBV7-2, the J gene TRBJ1-5; D gene unclear. CDR3 length: 12 amino acids. Germline values: CDR1 SGHTA, CDR2 FQGNSA. V was pared by 5 bases and J by 7 bases, with 9 bases between. CDR3 sequence: CASSPPRQPQHF. In nucleotides, the CDR3 is TGTGCCAGCAGCCCCCCCAGACAGCCCCAGCATTTT.

The chain has TRBV11-2 and TRBJ1-3; D perhaps matches TRBD1 (5 bases). CDR1 is SGHAT and CDR2 is FQNNGV in the germline V gene. The CDR3 length is 16 residues. Trimming cost V 6 bases and J 0 bases, with 15 bases left between them. CDR3 DNA sequence: TGTGCCAGCAGGTCCGTCGGGGGGACCTCTGGAAACACCATATATTTT. It specifies CASRSVGGTSGNTIYF. The full variable domain, its missing parts supplied by reference TRBV11-2 and TRBJ1-3, is EAGVAQSPRYKIIEKRQSVAFWCNPISGHATLYWYQQILGQGPKLLIQFQNNGVVDDSQLPKDRFSAERLKGVDSTLKIQPAKLEDSAVYLCASRSVGGTSGNTIYFGEGSWLTVV.

The CDR3 nucleotides are TGTGCCAGCAGTAACCACAGACAGTTAAACTATGGCTACACCTTC. Amino acid sequence: CASSNHRQLNYGYTF. The V call is TRBV2, the J call TRBJ1-2; the D gene is possibly TRBD1 (5 bases). The CDR3 is 15 residues long. The germline V and J ends were trimmed by 5 bases and 2 bases, with 15 bases remaining between them. Germline V gives CDR1 SNHLY, CDR2 FYNNEI.

The genes are TRBV19 and TRBJ1-2; 8 bases map to TRBD1. There are 15 residues in the CDR3. Germline V gives CDR1 LNHDA, CDR2 SQIVND (reference sequence). V lost 4 bases to trimming and J lost 5 bases; unmatched junction nucleotides: 9. The CDR3 loop reads CASSTSRGPLYGYTF. The CDR3 nucleotides are TGTGCCAGTAGTACCTCCAGGGGGCCCTTATATGGCTACACCTTC.

V is TRBV11-2 and J is TRBJ2-7; 7 nucleotides line up with TRBD1. J was trimmed by 0 bases and V by 0 bases; bases with no gene match: 5. CDR3 length: 16 amino acids. Germline-derived CDR1 and CDR2 are SGHAT and FQNNGV. The CDR3 coding sequence is TGTGCCAGCAGCTTAGAACAGACAGGGATCTCCTACGAGCAGTACTTC. Amino acids: CASSLEQTGISYEQYF.

The chain couples TRBV28 to TRBJ1-5, with TRBD1 as a possible D gene (6 bases). The CDR3 is made up of 15 amino acids. From germline, CDR1 is MDHEN and CDR2 SYDVKM. V was clipped by 5 bases and J by 6 bases, with 17 bases between them. CDR3 sequence: CASSLNRVGRQPQHF. The CDR3 DNA reads TGTGCCAGCAGTCTCAACAGGGTGGGCCGTCAGCCCCAGCATTTT.

This clone has only one observation. This sequence joins TRBV11-3 and TRBJ1-6; D perhaps matches TRBD1 (5 bases). Germline V gene data show CDR1 as SGHNT and CDR2 as YENEEA. This CDR3 comprises 14 residues. V was pared by 5 bases and J by 7 bases, with 12 bases between. The DNA of the CDR3 is TGTGCCAGCAGCATGGGGGGTTACAATTCACCCCTCCACTTT. It translates to CASSMGGYNSPLHF.

This clone showed up just a few times. The CDR3 bases are TGTGCCTGGAGGGTAGGGGGATATGACACTGAAGCTTTCTTT. Translation: CAWRVGGYDTEAFF. The rearrangement links TRBV30 to TRBJ1-1, with a tentative D call TRBD1 (6 bases). The germline CDR1 and CDR2 sequences are GTSNPN and SVGIG (reference sequence). CDR3 size: 14 residues. The V gene lost 3 bases and the J gene lost 3 bases, with 14 bases spanning the gap.